The present T cell receptor beta chain was sequenced within a study of cytomegalovirus exposure and HLA in healthy donors. Study overall: The roughly 120 validation repertoires, a later analysis reported, used the same platform as the roughly 710 first-cohort repertoires.

Sequencing used immunoSEQ multiplex PCR; TCRdb keeps in-frame clones, though not all of them. This sample has about 50,000 clones, with approximately 93% found just once. The donors were part of the validation cohort of 120 subjects. That cohort was separate from the first cohort, which comprised fewer than 800 subjects. About this clone: The target antigen is unknown.

General observations from the study: A subsequent analysis found that TCR clusters from the first cohort also tended to co-occur in the 90 to 150 validation repertoires, with around 94% of cluster scores above 0.

V dropped 0 bases and J dropped 2 bases, with 20 bases sitting between them. There are 20 residues in the CDR3. CDR1 is LGHNA, CDR2 YSLEER, per germline. The clonotype originates from a woman aged 18-35 years in good health and CMV-seropositive. The rearrangement links TRBV4-3 to TRBJ1-6; D unclear. The sample comprised PBMCs. CDR3 protein: CASSQDLPTTMEAYNSPLHF. CDR3 DNA sequence: TGCGCCAGCAGCCAAGATCTCCCAACCACTATGGAAGCCTATAATTCACCCCTCCACTTT.